These T cell receptor beta chains were read from a single sample in a study of cytomegalovirus exposure and HLA in healthy donors. Measured with immunoSEQ multiplex PCR; TCRdb has only the in-frame clones, and not every one. The table shows more than 95,000 clones, with 74% occurring only once. The material sequenced was PBMCs. All receptors come from a woman in her forties or fifties in good health and CMV-seropositive. The CDR3 runs from the conserved cysteine through the conserved F or W. D genes are given only for firm matches. Expanded clones get a size class; other rows say once, few or many, or leave the size out.

V,J,D,size,DNA,CDR3
TRBV7-9,TRBJ2-7,TRBD1,-,TGTTCCAGCAGCTCCCAAGGGACAGGGGGTTTTCACGAGCAGTACTTC,CSSSSQGTGGFHEQYF
TRBV19,TRBJ1-2,-,-,TGTGCCAGTAGTATCCCAGGGCTTTACGGCTACACCTTC,CASSIPGLYGYTF
TRBV19,TRBJ1-5,-,once,TGTGCCAGTACCGCAGAACATGCTCATCAGCCCCAGCATTTT,CASTAEHAHQPQHF
TRBV4-2,TRBJ1-5,TRBD1,-,TGTGCCAGCAGCCGAAATGTGGACAGGGGTGGGCAGCCCCAGCATTTT,CASSRNVDRGGQPQHF
TRBV6-6,TRBJ1-1,-,-,TGTGCCAGCAGCGACCCGGGAGGGGTTAACACTGAAGCTTTCTTT,CASSDPGGVNTEAFF
TRBV29-1,TRBJ1-3,-,-,TGCAGCGGACTGCTCTCTGGAAACACCATATATTTT,CSGLLSGNTIYF
TRBV5-1,TRBJ1-4,TRBD1,-,TGCGCCAGCAGTTATCGACAGGGGGCAAGAGCAACTAATGAAAAACTGTTTTTT,CASSYRQGARATNEKLFF
TRBV4-3,TRBJ1-4,TRBD1,once,TGCGCCAGCAGCCAGGACACAGGGGGCGAAGATGAAAAACTGTTTTTT,CASSQDTGGEDEKLFF
TRBV6-1,TRBJ2-6,TRBD2,-,TGTGCCAGCAGTGACGCCAAAACTAGCGGGGGTCCTGGGGCCAACGTCCTGACTTTC,CASSDAKTSGGPGANVLTF
TRBV10-1,TRBJ2-3,TRBD2,-,TGCGCCAGCAGTGACCTAGCGGGGGGACAGGGAGATACGCAGTATTTT,CASSDLAGGQGDTQYF
TRBV7-2,TRBJ1-3,-,-,TGTGCCAGCAGCTTAAAGGAAGCAGGGGCGGGTGGAAACACCATATATTTT,CASSLKEAGAGGNTIYF
TRBV9,TRBJ2-3,-,-,TGTGCCAGCAGCGTAGAAGGGCAGGGAGGCAATACGCAGTATTTT,CASSVEGQGGNTQYF
TRBV4-3,TRBJ2-1,-,-,TGCGCCAGCAGCCAAGATTGGGGGGGGGCTTACAATGAGCAGTTCTTC,CASSQDWGGAYNEQFF
TRBV7-3,TRBJ2-7,TRBD1,few,TGTGCCAGCAGCCCCGGGCGTACAGGGGGCTTAGGCGAGCAGTACTTC,CASSPGRTGGLGEQYF
TRBV4-1,TRBJ2-7,-,-,TGCGCCAGCAGCCAGGTGGGCCCCTACGAGCAGTACTTC,CASSQVGPYEQYF
TRBV7-2,TRBJ2-7,-,few,TGTGCCAGCAGCGCAGGACTACCCCCCTACGAGCAGTACTTC,CASSAGLPPYEQYF
TRBV25-1,TRBJ2-6,-,-,TGTGCCAGCGGATTCGACAGGCCCTCTGGGGCCAACGTCCTGACTTTC,CASGFDRPSGANVLTF
TRBV29-1,TRBJ1-1,-,-,TGCAGCGTTGAGGGCGACACCCTGAACACTGAAGCTTTCTTT,CSVEGDTLNTEAFF
TRBV9,TRBJ1-3,TRBD1,-,TGTGCCAGCAGCGCCAACCCCCGGGACAGCCCCTCTGGAAACACCATATATTTT,CASSANPRDSPSGNTIYF
TRBV7-3,TRBJ1-1,TRBD1,-,TGTGCCAGCAGCCCTGCAGGGACAGGGATGAACACTGAAGCTTTCTTT,CASSPAGTGMNTEAFF
TRBV27,TRBJ1-2,-,few,TGTGCCAGTTACGATCAGAACTATGGCTACACCTTC,CASYDQNYGYTF
TRBV11-2,TRBJ2-3,TRBD2,-,TGTGCCAGCAGCTTAGGGGGGGAGGGCGCAGATACGCAGTATTTT,CASSLGGEGADTQYF
TRBV19,TRBJ2-1,TRBD1,-,TGTGCCAGTAGTATGTTACAGGGGCGGGATGAGCAGTTCTTC,CASSMLQGRDEQFF
TRBV6-5,TRBJ1-5,TRBD1,-,TGTGCCAGCAGTGAAGCTTGGACAGGCCTTTCGGATTTT,CASSEAWTGLSDF
TRBV6-1,TRBJ1-3,-,-,TGTGCCAGCAGTGAAGGAGTTGGTGGGGGCTGGACTGGAAACACCATATATTTT,CASSEGVGGGWTGNTIYF
TRBV27,TRBJ1-2,-,once,TGTGCCAGCAGTTTCACAGGGCGTGGCTACACCTTC,CASSFTGRGYTF
TRBV5-5,TRBJ1-5,-,-,TGTGCCAGCAGCTTTTCGGGTAATAGCAATCAGCCCCAGCATTTT,CASSFSGNSNQPQHF
TRBV4-2,TRBJ1-2,-,-,TGTGCCAGCAGCCAAGCACAGGGCAAGGACTATGGCTACACCTTC,CASSQAQGKDYGYTF
TRBV7-9,TRBJ2-3,TRBD2,once,TGTGCCAGCAGCTTGATGGGTCGGGGGGGAACAGATACGCAGTATTTT,CASSLMGRGGTDTQYF
TRBV5-1,TRBJ1-5,TRBD1,-,TGCGCCAGCAGCTTAGGGACAGCAAGCAATCAGCCCCAGCATTTT,CASSLGTASNQPQHF
TRBV6-5,TRBJ1-1,-,-,TGTGCCAGCAGTCGCTCGCGTGGCACTGAAGCTTTCTTT,CASSRSRGTEAFF
TRBV5-5,TRBJ1-2,-,-,TGTGCCAGCAGCCGGATACGGGATTCTTACTATGGCTACACCTTC,CASSRIRDSYYGYTF
TRBV7-6,TRBJ2-3,-,-,TGTGCCAGCAGCTCCTACTCAGATACGCAGTATTTT,CASSSYSDTQYF
TRBV28,TRBJ1-2,TRBD1,once,TGTGCCAGCAAACAGGGGGAACGGCTTAACTATGGCTACACCTTC,CASKQGERLNYGYTF
TRBV11-2,TRBJ2-7,TRBD2,-,TGTGCCAGCAGAGTCGGGGGGAGGACCTACGAGCAGTACTTC,CASRVGGRTYEQYF
TRBV7-8,TRBJ1-5,TRBD1,-,TGTGCCAGCAGCTCTACAGGGGTAGCGAGCAATCAGCCCCAGCATTTT,CASSSTGVASNQPQHF
TRBV5-1,TRBJ2-7,-,-,TGCGCCAGCAGCTTATTTTTTCTTTCGGACATAATCTCCTACGAGCAGTACTTC,CASSLFFLSDIISYEQYF
TRBV10-2,TRBJ2-2,-,-,TGCGCCAGGGGGGTAGCGGAGACCGGGGAGCTGTTTTTT,CARGVAETGELFF
TRBV27,TRBJ1-6,-,-,TGTGCCAGTTCTAGCTCCTATAATTCCCCCCTCCACTTT,CASSSSYNSPLHF
TRBV14,TRBJ1-6,-,-,TGTGCCAGCAGCCAAGCAGGGCTCCTAGGGGCCCTCCACTTT,CASSQAGLLGALHF
TRBV30,TRBJ1-2,-,once,TGTGCCTGGTATACAGTGAACTATGGCTACACCTTC,CAWYTVNYGYTF
TRBV2,TRBJ2-3,TRBD2,-,TGTGCCAGCAGTGAATTAGCGGGGAGCACAGATACGCAGTATTTT,CASSELAGSTDTQYF
TRBV2,TRBJ2-7,TRBD1,-,TGTGCCAGCGTCCCTTGGCAGGGGGCCTACGAGCAGTACTTC,CASVPWQGAYEQYF
TRBV5-1,TRBJ1-2,TRBD1,-,TGCGCCAGCAGCTTGGGGGTAGTGACAGGGGGAGGCTACACCTTC,CASSLGVVTGGGYTF
TRBV19,TRBJ1-1,-,-,TGTGCCAGTAGTATAAAGTGGGGCGCGGCCACTGAAGCTTTCTTT,CASSIKWGAATEAFF
TRBV27,TRBJ2-3,TRBD2,-,TGTGCCAGCAGAGGACTAGCGGGGGGCACAGATACGCAGTATTTT,CASRGLAGGTDTQYF
TRBV6-6,TRBJ2-2,TRBD1,-,TGTGCCAGCAGTTTCCAGACAGGGAGTCGGGCCGGGGAGCTGTTTTTT,CASSFQTGSRAGELFF
TRBV5-6,TRBJ1-2,-,-,TGTGCCAGCGGAGACAGCTTTGACTATGGCTACACCTTC,CASGDSFDYGYTF
TRBV10-3,TRBJ2-5,-,-,TGTGCCATCAGTGAGGACTTACAAGAGACCCAGTACTTC,CAISEDLQETQYF
TRBV6-6,TRBJ1-2,-,-,TGTGCCAGCACACCCCAGGGTTCTACCGGCTACACCTTC,CASTPQGSTGYTF
TRBV11-3,TRBJ2-7,TRBD1,-,TGTGCCAGCAGCCCTGGGACAGGGACCTACGAGCAGTACTTC,CASSPGTGTYEQYF
TRBV4-2,TRBJ1-5,-,-,TGTGCCAGCAGCCAAGACGGGACACCTTATAGCAATCAGCCCCAGCATTTT,CASSQDGTPYSNQPQHF
TRBV5-1,TRBJ2-5,TRBD2,-,TGCGCCAGCAGCCGGTGGTGGGGAGGGGCCCAAGAGACCCAGTACTTC,CASSRWWGGAQETQYF
TRBV5-3,TRBJ2-3,-,-,TGTGCCAGAAGCAATGGACACAGTTTCACAGATACGCAGTATTTT,CARSNGHSFTDTQYF
TRBV12-5,TRBJ2-7,TRBD1,-,TGTGCTAGTGGGACCGCCGGGACAGCTAACTACGAGCAGTACTTC,CASGTAGTANYEQYF